Listed below are T cell receptor beta chains from one sample, sequenced in a study of blood T cell repertoires in COVID-19. Here immunoSEQ multiplex PCR was the method, and the copy in TCRdb shows in-frame clones only, minus some. The sample includes around 120,000 clones, 75% to 90% of them seen just once. Sequencing used PBMCs or T cells enriched from blood (not recorded which). These receptor sequences come from a woman in her forties or fifties who had recovered from COVID-19. The CDR3 runs from the conserved cysteine through the conserved F or W. A D gene is named only where the DNA matches it firmly. A row's size may be missing; if present it is once, few, many or a size class.

d_gene: .; abundance: .; v_gene: TRBV15; j_gene: TRBJ1-1; CDR3nt: TGTGCCACCAGCCTGAGGCAGGGGAACACTGAAGCTTTCTTT; CDR3aa: CATSLRQGNTEAFF
d_gene: TRBD1; abundance: once; v_gene: TRBV5-8; j_gene: TRBJ1-1; CDR3nt: TGTGCCAGCAGCCGAAAAAACAGGGGTCGTACTGAAGCTTTCTTT; CDR3aa: CASSRKNRGRTEAFF
d_gene: .; abundance: .; v_gene: TRBV5-5; j_gene: TRBJ2-1; CDR3nt: TGTGCCAGCAGCTTGGGACAATTAATCAATGAGCAGTTCTTC; CDR3aa: CASSLGQLINEQFF
d_gene: TRBD1; abundance: .; v_gene: TRBV19; j_gene: TRBJ2-7; CDR3nt: TGTGCCAGTAGTGCCGGACAGGGGTACGAGCAGTACTTC; CDR3aa: CASSAGQGYEQYF
d_gene: .; abundance: .; v_gene: TRBV7-6; j_gene: TRBJ2-1; CDR3nt: TGTGCCAGCAGCTTACCGGGGGAACGCAATGAGCAGTTCTTC; CDR3aa: CASSLPGERNEQFF
d_gene: TRBD1; abundance: .; v_gene: TRBV6-5; j_gene: TRBJ2-7; CDR3nt: TGTGCCAGCAGTACCGGGAGCAGGGGGCCGTTTAAGCAGTACTTC; CDR3aa: CASSTGSRGPFKQYF
d_gene: .; abundance: .; v_gene: TRBV27; j_gene: TRBJ1-2; CDR3nt: TGTGCCAGCAGCTGGCGGGAGGGAGATGGCTACACCTTC; CDR3aa: CASSWREGDGYTF
d_gene: .; abundance: .; v_gene: TRBV30; j_gene: TRBJ1-2; CDR3nt: TGTGCCTGGAACAGGGCCAACTATGGCTACACCTTC; CDR3aa: CAWNRANYGYTF
d_gene: TRBD1; abundance: .; v_gene: TRBV4-1; j_gene: TRBJ2-7; CDR3nt: TGCGCCAGCAGCGGACCCGGGACAGGGTTTAACGAGCAGTACTTC; CDR3aa: CASSGPGTGFNEQYF
d_gene: .; abundance: .; v_gene: TRBV27; j_gene: TRBJ2-7; CDR3nt: TGTGCCAGCAGTGAAAGGGGGTTGCTTTACGAGCAGTACTTC; CDR3aa: CASSERGLLYEQYF
d_gene: .; abundance: .; v_gene: TRBV27; j_gene: TRBJ2-1; CDR3nt: TGTGCCAGCAGTTCAAGCAGGGAGCAGTTCTTC; CDR3aa: CASSSSREQFF
d_gene: TRBD2; abundance: .; v_gene: TRBV14; j_gene: TRBJ2-7; CDR3nt: TGTGCCAGCAGCCTAGGGGCTAGCGGGGGGGACGAGCAGTACTTC; CDR3aa: CASSLGASGGDEQYF
d_gene: TRBD2; abundance: .; v_gene: TRBV5-1; j_gene: TRBJ2-1; CDR3nt: TGCGCCAGCAGCCTGGGAAGCGGGGGGACGAATGAGCAGTTCTTC; CDR3aa: CASSLGSGGTNEQFF
d_gene: TRBD1; abundance: .; v_gene: TRBV19; j_gene: TRBJ2-1; CDR3nt: TGTGCCAGCAGTAGGGGGACAGGGGGTACCTACAATGAGCAGTTCTTC; CDR3aa: CASSRGTGGTYNEQFF
d_gene: .; abundance: .; v_gene: TRBV7-2; j_gene: TRBJ2-5; CDR3nt: TGTGCCAGCAGCCCGCGATTACAAGAGACCCAGTACTTC; CDR3aa: CASSPRLQETQYF
d_gene: .; abundance: .; v_gene: TRBV20-1; j_gene: TRBJ2-1; CDR3nt: TGCAGTGCTAGTGGGACATACAACGTCGATGAGCAGTTCTTC; CDR3aa: CSASGTYNVDEQFF
d_gene: .; abundance: .; v_gene: TRBV19; j_gene: TRBJ2-5; CDR3nt: TGTGCCAGTAGTCCGGGCGTTAGGGGGGGAGAGACCCAGTACTTC; CDR3aa: CASSPGVRGGETQYF
d_gene: .; abundance: .; v_gene: TRBV7-2; j_gene: TRBJ1-2; CDR3nt: TGTGCCAGCAGCTTAGATGAGGGCAAGCATGGCTACACCTTC; CDR3aa: CASSLDEGKHGYTF
d_gene: TRBD2; abundance: .; v_gene: TRBV11-2; j_gene: TRBJ2-5; CDR3nt: TGTGCCAGCAGCTTAGATCATTGGGGGGGGCAAGAGACCCAGTACTTC; CDR3aa: CASSLDHWGGQETQYF
d_gene: .; abundance: .; v_gene: TRBV10-3; j_gene: TRBJ2-1; CDR3nt: TGTGCCATCAGTTCTGAGAGGGCTGGGTACAATGAGCAGTTCTTC; CDR3aa: CAISSERAGYNEQFF